The 20 T cell receptor beta chains given below trace back to one sample, sequenced in a study of regulatory T cells in long-lasting Graves disease. Described time point: persistent/refractory GD, antithyroid drugs over 5 years with positive TRAb. From PBMCs, RNA was extracted and then used to make the TCR library. HTBI primers from iRepertoire and Arm-PCR of CDR3 regions yielded the TCR beta libraries. TCRdb analysed the multiplex PCR reads with MiXCR anew, one entry per CDR3 protein. Of around 510,000 distinct CDR3 sequences listed, 20% are singletons. Sequencing used peripheral blood mononuclear cells (PBMCs), obtained when the disease was refractory, from a patient treated with antithyroid drugs. Receptors were obtained from a female donor with Graves disease.

The chain joins TRBV15 to TRBJ2-7; 11 bases fit TRBD2. The CDR3 runs to 18 residues. The germline gives CDR1 LNHNV, CDR2 YYDKDF (reference sequence). The junction had 16 bases not matched to a gene; V was cut back by 2 bases and J by 7 bases. CDR3 sequence (DNA): TGTGCCACCAGCAGAAAAAGGGGGCTAGCGGGAGGCCTCGGAGAGCAGTACTTC. It codes for CATSRKRGLAGGLGEQYF.

This clonotype was counted many times. The chain couples TRBV7-9 to TRBJ1-2; D perhaps matches TRBD1 (6 bases). Per the germline V gene, CDR1 is SEHNR and CDR2 is FQNEAQ (reference sequence). Trimming cost V 5 bases and J 7 bases, with 20 bases left between them. The CDR3 length is 15 residues. CDR3 sequence (DNA): TGTGCCAGCAGCCCCCTTTGGCACAGGGACGGTGGCTACACCTTC. It specifies CASSPLWHRDGGYTF.

On this clonotype itself: No DNA is shown, since the ends of the CDR3 on it are uncertain; the CDR3 is the one TCRdb lists. This chain uses TRBV5-1 with TRBJ2-7; the DNA was not compared with TRBD1, the D call given in the table. Germline V CDR1 and CDR2: SGHRS, YFSETQ. Ends included, the CDR3 has 13 residues. This chain's CDR3 is CASSLGVGTGSRF.

This clonotype was counted only a few times. V usage is TRBV6-2 or TRBV6-3 and J usage is TRBJ1-5; D may be TRBD1 (5 bases). V lost 8 bases and J 0 bases, leaving 8 bases between the germline ends. Germline CDR1 is MNHEY and CDR2 is SVGEGT. The CDR3 totals 13 residues. The DNA for the CDR3 is TGTGCCAGCGGCAGGGATAGCAATCAGCCCCAGCATTTT. It translates to CASGRDSNQPQHF.

This clonotype was recorded at least ten times. The chain is built from TRBV6-5 and TRBJ2-2, with D possibly TRBD2 on 5 matching bases. The CDR3 extends over 15 amino acids. Germline loops: CDR1 MNHEY, CDR2 SVGAGI. The V end lost 0 bases, the J end lost 4 bases, and 9 bases lay between the germline ends. CDR3 sequence reads: CASSYSASTTGELFF. CDR3 nucleotides: TGTGCCAGCAGTTACTCGGCTAGCACCACCGGGGAGCTGTTTTTT.

The rearrangement links TRBV29-1 to TRBJ2-7, with 11 bases aligning to TRBD2. From germline, CDR1 is SQVTM and CDR2 ANQGSEA. V gave up 7 bases and J gave up 2 bases; unmatched junction bases: 4. The CDR3 totals 13 residues. CDR3 sequence reads: CSAGTSGAYEQYF. CDR3 nucleotides: TGCAGCGCAGGGACTAGCGGAGCCTACGAGCAGTACTTC.

This clonotype was detected many times. The chain links TRBV28 to TRBJ1-6; TRBD1 aligns across 11 bases. The CDR3 loop spans 16 amino acids. Germline values: CDR1 MDHEN, CDR2 SYDVKM. V lost 4 bases to trimming and J lost 7 bases; unmatched junction nucleotides: 6. Here the CDR3 DNA reads TGTGCCAGCAGTTCCAGGACAGGGGGCGGAAATTCACCCCTCCACTTT. This sequence encodes CASSSRTGGGNSPLHF.

Concerning this clonotype itself: This CDR3 fails to terminate in the conserved phenylalanine or tryptophan, so it likely reflects a read error. The CDR3: CASSLGLQSYEQYL. The CDR3 DNA sequence: TGTGCCAGCAGCTTAGGTCTACAGTCCTACGAGCAGTACCTC. The chain recombines TRBV7-8 with TRBJ2-7; D gene uncertain. This CDR3 has 14 residues. Germline CDR1 is SGHVS and CDR2 is FQNEAQ. With 1 base removed from V and 1 base from J, the gap between germline ends came to 8 bases.

The rearrangement uses TRBV27 and TRBJ1-5; D gene ambiguous. The V gene lost 4 bases and the J gene lost 7 bases, with 11 bases spanning the gap. Per germline, CDR1 MNHEY and CDR2 SMNVEV (reference sequence). The CDR3 covers 13 residues. CDR3 in amino acids: CASSWRGSQPQHF. In DNA form, the CDR3 reads TGTGCCAGCAGTTGGAGAGGCAGCCAGCCCCAGCATTTT.

V is TRBV27 and J is TRBJ2-5, with D possibly matching TRBD2 (5 bases). CDR3 size: 16 residues. CDR1 and CDR2 (germline): MNHEY, SMNVEV (reference sequence). V dropped 5 bases and J dropped 9 bases, with 25 bases sitting between them. CDR3 DNA sequence: TGTGCCAGCAGTAGCACCCGCCTCTCGGGGATTAAGGCCCAGTACTTC. It is translated as CASSSTRLSGIKAQYF.

The V call is TRBV12-3 or TRBV12-4, the J call TRBJ2-1; tentatively, D is TRBD2 (6 bases). V was trimmed by 5 bases and J by 9 bases, leaving 20 bases between them. The CDR3 is 15 residues long. The CDR3 DNA is TGTGCCAGCAGTCCTACCGCCGGGACTTTAAGTGAGCAGTTCTTC. This encodes CASSPTAGTLSEQFF.

This clonotype occurred many times. The CDR3 DNA follows: TGTGCCAGCCGAAGGGGGGTGGACTATGGCTACACCTTC. Protein product: CASRRGVDYGYTF. The rearrangement links TRBV28 to TRBJ1-2; D is possibly TRBD1 (6 bases). Between the trimmed V and J ends, which lost 8 bases and 3 bases, there was a span of 13 bases. CDR1 and CDR2 from the germline V gene are MDHEN and SYDVKM. The CDR3 covers 13 residues.

This clonotype was seen many times. The chain is built from TRBV18 and TRBJ2-5, with D uncertain. Germline V gene lookup returns CDR1 KGHSH and CDR2 LQKENI. The CDR3 is 13 residues long. Trimming pared 3 bases from V and 0 bases from J, leaving 5 bases between. CDR3 in DNA: TGTGCCAGCTCACCGGGTTACCAAGAGACCCAGTACTTC. Its translation: CASSPGYQETQYF.

This clonotype was observed at least ten times. The genes are TRBV7-8 and TRBJ2-5; D is undetermined. Germline loops: CDR1 SGHVS, CDR2 FQNEAQ. Trimming took 1 base from V and 5 from J, leaving 14 bases between them. CDR3 length: 15 amino acids. The CDR3 DNA reads as TGTGCCAGCAGCTTAGAAGGGATCCCGAAGGAGACCCAGTACTTC. Translated, it gives CASSLEGIPKETQYF. Looking up the rest from reference TRBV7-8 and TRBJ2-5 gives the full variable domain: GAGVSQSPRYKVAKRGQDVALRCDPISGHVSLFWYQQALGQGPEFLTYFQNEAQLDKSGLPSDRFFAERPEGSVSTLKIQRTQQEDSAVYLCASSLEGIPKETQYFGPGTRLLVL.

The chain carries TRBV14 and TRBJ2-7; possible D gene TRBD2, 5 bases. The germline gives CDR1 SGHDN, CDR2 FVKESK. V was pared by 2 bases and J by 6 bases, with 11 bases between. This CDR3 is built from 13 residues. The CDR3 DNA reads TGTGCCAGCAGCCAATATCGGAGGAGCGAGCAGTACTTC. It translates to CASSQYRRSEQYF. The variable domain in full, completed from reference TRBV14 and TRBJ2-7, reads EAGVTQFPSHSVIEKGQTVTLRCDPISGHDNLYWYRRVMGKEIKFLLHFVKESKQDESGMPNNRFLAERTGGTYSTLKVQPAELEDSGVYFCASSQYRRSEQYFGPGTRLTVT.

Many counts were recorded for this clonotype. J is TRBJ1-4 and V is TRBV15; no firm D call. Looked up from germline, CDR1 is LNHNV and CDR2 is YYDKDF (reference sequence). The CDR3 is 17 amino acids. Between the trimmed V and J ends, which lost 0 bases and 0 bases, there was a span of 11 bases. Written as DNA, the CDR3 is TGTGCCACCAGCAGAGATCCTACGGGAACAACTAATGAAAAACTGTTTTTT. Encoded protein: CATSRDPTGTTNEKLFF.

The sample holds many counts of this clonotype. The rearrangement links TRBV30 to TRBJ2-5; 10 bases agree with TRBD1. There are 15 residues in the CDR3. In germline, CDR1 is GTSNPN, CDR2 SVGIG (reference sequence). The V gene end was trimmed by 2 bases and the J gene end by 0 bases; junction bases not matched to a gene: 3. CDR3 DNA: TGTGCCTGGAGTACGGGACAGGGGTACCAAGAGACCCAGTACTTC. This codes for CAWSTGQGYQETQYF.

This chain uses TRBV29-1 with TRBJ2-2; 8 nucleotides agree with TRBD1. With 7 bases clipped from V and 7 bases from J, the junction kept 11 bases outside the gene matches. This CDR3 region has 14 residues. The germline gives CDR1 SQVTM, CDR2 ANQGSEA. CDR3 protein: CSAGTGYSGGELFF. The CDR3 DNA is TGCAGCGCAGGGACAGGTTATTCGGGCGGGGAGCTGTTTTTT.

This clonotype showed up just once. This may come from a read error, since a much larger clone is one base off. The chain uses TRBV15 and TRBJ1-4; D is unclear. Per the germline V gene, CDR1 is LNHNV and CDR2 is YYDKDF (reference sequence). The CDR3 has 12 amino acids. The CDR3 spells CATRLGNEKLSF. In nucleotides, the CDR3 is TGTGCCACCCGACTGGGGAATGAAAAACTGTCTTTT.

This clonotype has a count of ten or more. This chain connects TRBV28 to TRBJ2-2; D call uncertain. In germline, CDR1 is MDHEN, CDR2 SYDVKM. V was cut by 8 bases and J by 3 bases, with 7 bases left in between. This CDR3 is 12 amino acids long. For the CDR3, the DNA is TGTGCCAGCGTTAAAGACACCGGGGAGCTGTTTTTT. The encoded protein is CASVKDTGELFF.